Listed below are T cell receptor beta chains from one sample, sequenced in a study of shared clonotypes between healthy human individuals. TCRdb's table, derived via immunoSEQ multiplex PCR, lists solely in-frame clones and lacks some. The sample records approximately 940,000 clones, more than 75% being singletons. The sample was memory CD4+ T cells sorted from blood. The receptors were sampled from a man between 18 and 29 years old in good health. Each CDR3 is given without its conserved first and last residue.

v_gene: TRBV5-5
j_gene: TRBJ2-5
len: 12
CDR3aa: ASSSSGGVETQY

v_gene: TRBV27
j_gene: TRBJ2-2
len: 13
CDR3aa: ASSLRQGGTGELF

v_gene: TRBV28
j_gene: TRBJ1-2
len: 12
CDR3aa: ASSSPDQPYGYT

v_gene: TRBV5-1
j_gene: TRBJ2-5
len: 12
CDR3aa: ASSGGQGEETQY

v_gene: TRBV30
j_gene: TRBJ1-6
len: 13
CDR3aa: AWNKQGVNNSPLH

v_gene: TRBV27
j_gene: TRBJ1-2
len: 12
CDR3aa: ASSWGAGNYGYT

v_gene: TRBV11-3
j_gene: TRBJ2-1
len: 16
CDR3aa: ASSLEGYLAGAHNEQF

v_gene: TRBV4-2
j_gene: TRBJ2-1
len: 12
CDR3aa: ASSTGGQPNEQF

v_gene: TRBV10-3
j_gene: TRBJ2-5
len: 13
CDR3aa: AISEGGGGMETQY

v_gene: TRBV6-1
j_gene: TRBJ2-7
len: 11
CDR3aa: ASKAGGTYEQY

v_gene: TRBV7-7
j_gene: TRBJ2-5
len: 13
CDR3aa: ASSPVARGVETQY

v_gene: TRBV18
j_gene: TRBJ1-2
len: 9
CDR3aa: ASSRRDGYT

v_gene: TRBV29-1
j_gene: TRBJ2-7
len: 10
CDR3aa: SATDRGHEQY

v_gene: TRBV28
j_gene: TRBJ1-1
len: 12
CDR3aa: ASSSQGRRTEAF

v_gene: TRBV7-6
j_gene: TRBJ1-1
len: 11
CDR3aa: ASSSGVTGEAF

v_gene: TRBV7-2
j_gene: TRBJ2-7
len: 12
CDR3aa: ASSLRVLAGGPY

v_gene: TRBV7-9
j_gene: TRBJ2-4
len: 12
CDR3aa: ASSQTSGKNIQY

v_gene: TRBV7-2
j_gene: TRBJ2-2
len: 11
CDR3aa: ASSLRNTGELF

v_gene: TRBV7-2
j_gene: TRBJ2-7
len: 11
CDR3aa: ASSPGGVGEQY

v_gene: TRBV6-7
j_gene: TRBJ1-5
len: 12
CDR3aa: ASSYSAPYQPQH

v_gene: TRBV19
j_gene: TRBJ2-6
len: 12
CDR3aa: ATSSLSGANVLT

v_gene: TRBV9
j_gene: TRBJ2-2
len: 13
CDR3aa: ASSAAGGYTGELF

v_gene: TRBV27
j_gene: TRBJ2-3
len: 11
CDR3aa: ASTDLRTDTQY

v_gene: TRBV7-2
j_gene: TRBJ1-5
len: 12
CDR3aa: ASSQLSGNQPQH

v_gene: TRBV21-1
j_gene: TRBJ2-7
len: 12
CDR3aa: ASRREPFRYEQY

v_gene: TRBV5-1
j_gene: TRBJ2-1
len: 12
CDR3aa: ASSRRTSDNEQF

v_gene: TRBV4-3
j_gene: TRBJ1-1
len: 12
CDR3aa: ASSQDRGNTEAF

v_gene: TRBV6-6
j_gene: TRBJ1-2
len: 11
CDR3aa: ASCRGQTYGYT

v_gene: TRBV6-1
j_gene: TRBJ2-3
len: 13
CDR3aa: ASNTHQLTLGTQY

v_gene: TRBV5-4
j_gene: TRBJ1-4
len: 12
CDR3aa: ASSLESRAEKLF

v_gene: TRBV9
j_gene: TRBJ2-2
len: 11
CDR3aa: ASSAWNTGELF

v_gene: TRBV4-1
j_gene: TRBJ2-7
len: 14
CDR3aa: ASSPGPDRGRYEQY

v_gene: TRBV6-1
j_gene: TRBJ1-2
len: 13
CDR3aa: AGGQGGIRTYGYT

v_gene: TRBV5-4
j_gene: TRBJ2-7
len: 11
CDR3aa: ASSRSGMYEQY

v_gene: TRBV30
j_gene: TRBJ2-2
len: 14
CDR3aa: AWEGRAGKVTGELF

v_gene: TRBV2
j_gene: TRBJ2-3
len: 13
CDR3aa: ASSRLTSGTDTQY

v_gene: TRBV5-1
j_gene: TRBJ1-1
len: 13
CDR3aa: ASSFDRWGRTEAF